The 28 T cell receptor beta chains below were found in one sample sequenced in a study of blood T cell repertoires in COVID-19. The table came from immunoSEQ multiplex PCR; TCRdb's copy has only in-frame clones and leaves some out. The data show 200,000 or so clones, approximately 87% seen once. Sequencing was performed on peripheral blood. These receptors all come from a woman aged 70 to 79 with acute or convalescent COVID-19.

J is TRBJ2-5 and V is TRBV14, with D tentatively TRBD2 (5 bases). The CDR3 is 15 amino acids. Germline V gene sequence: CDR1 SGHDN, CDR2 FVKESK. V shed 0 bases and J shed 5 bases, with 13 bases lying between them. The CDR3 loop reads CASSQDWNRGETQYF. As DNA, the CDR3 is TGTGCCAGCAGCCAAGATTGGAACAGAGGGGAGACCCAGTACTTC.

In this sample, this clone turned up a few times. The chain couples TRBV6-6 to TRBJ2-7; TRBD1 matches at 9 bases. Losses at the gene ends were 2 bases for V and 3 bases for J; bases not matched to a gene: 5. Germline V gives CDR1 MNHNY, CDR2 SVGAGI (reference sequence). The CDR3 extends over 15 amino acids. The CDR3 coding sequence is TGTGCCAGCAGTTACCCGGGACAGGGAGTCTACGAGCAGTACTTC. Amino acid sequence: CASSYPGQGVYEQYF.

The J gene is TRBJ1-5, the V gene TRBV4-1; perhaps TRBD1 as D (5 bases). Germline assignment: CDR1 MGHRA and CDR2 YSYEKL. There are 14 residues in the CDR3. V was cut by 1 base and J by 8 bases, with 12 bases left in between. The CDR3 sequence: CASSQGTRDEPQHF. In DNA form, the CDR3 reads TGCGCCAGCAGCCAAGGGACAAGAGATGAGCCCCAGCATTTT.

This chain uses TRBV27 with TRBJ2-1; D remains ambiguous. The germline V and J ends were trimmed by 5 bases and 6 bases, with 11 bases remaining between them. CDR1 and CDR2 (germline): MNHEY, SMNVEV (reference sequence). The CDR3 covers 13 residues. This chain's CDR3 is CASSLYPGNEQFF. As DNA, the CDR3 is TGTGCCAGCAGTCTCTACCCAGGCAATGAGCAGTTCTTC.

This CDR3 reads CASSLGGGTYGYTF. CDR3 nucleotide sequence: TGTGCCAGCAGCTTGGGGGGAGGGACGTATGGCTACACCTTC. The V gene is TRBV5-4, the J gene TRBJ1-2; D might be TRBD1 (5 bases). Trimming removed 0 bases from V and 5 bases from J, with 11 bases in between. Per germline, CDR1 SGHNT and CDR2 YYREEE (reference sequence). The CDR3 is made up of 14 amino acids.

This clone appeared once. The gene calls are TRBV24-1 and TRBJ2-5; TRBD1 agrees at 9 bases. The CDR3 totals 15 residues. V dropped 5 bases and J dropped 1; count of bases not matched to a gene: 4. Germline V gene lookup returns CDR1 KGHDR and CDR2 SFDVKD. The CDR3 loop reads CATSGTGDIQETQYF. In DNA, the CDR3 is TGTGCCACCAGTGGGACAGGGGACATCCAAGAGACCCAGTACTTC.

The J gene is TRBJ2-2, the V gene TRBV14; weak D call: TRBD2 (5 bases). Germline V lookup: CDR1 SGHDN, CDR2 FVKESK. Trimming removed 0 bases at V and 8 bases at J, with 10 bases between. This CDR3 is built from 14 residues. CDR3 nucleotide sequence: TGTGCCAGCAGCCAAGATTGGGGAGATGGGGAGCTGTTTTTT. Protein sequence: CASSQDWGDGELFF.

Here the CDR3 reads CSVVQGFWGTQYF. CDR3 in DNA: TGCAGCGTAGTACAGGGTTTTTGGGGGACCCAGTACTTC. V is TRBV29-1 and J is TRBJ2-5; D perhaps matches TRBD1 (6 bases). The germline gives CDR1 SQVTM, CDR2 ANQGSEA. The CDR3 is 13 amino acids. Trimming removed 6 bases at V and 7 bases at J, with 18 bases between.

This rearrangement joins TRBV29-1 to TRBJ1-1; 9 nucleotides line up with TRBD1. This CDR3 is 11 amino acids long. Germline loops: CDR1 SQVTM, CDR2 ANQGSEA. With 4 bases clipped from V and 11 bases from J, the junction kept 5 bases outside the gene matches. In nucleotides, the CDR3 is TGCAGCGTTGGGGACAGGGTCGCGGCTTTCTTT. It is translated as CSVGDRVAAFF.

This chain uses TRBV7-9 with TRBJ1-5, with D tentatively TRBD1 (5 bases). There are 13 residues in the CDR3. Germline CDR1 reads SEHNR; CDR2 reads FQNEAQ (reference sequence). Trimming stripped 3 bases from V and 7 bases from J, with 10 bases between. The CDR3 DNA reads as TGTGCCAGCAGCTTTGAAGGGGAACAGCCCCAGCATTTT. Its translation: CASSFEGEQPQHF.

This clone showed up just a few times. The genes are TRBV19 and TRBJ2-1, with 8 bases aligning to TRBD1. The CDR3 is made up of 14 amino acids. After removal of 3 bases from V and 9 bases from J, the junction contained 7 bases not matched to a gene. Germline CDR1 LNHDA, CDR2 SQIVND (reference sequence). The CDR3 protein is CASSIGQGAGEQFF. CDR3 coding DNA: TGTGCCAGTAGTATCGGCCAGGGGGCGGGTGAGCAGTTCTTC.

The chain combines TRBV5-4 with TRBJ1-2; D not resolved. Germline values: CDR1 SGHNT, CDR2 YYREEE (reference sequence). This CDR3 has 15 amino acids. V was trimmed by 3 bases and J by 8 bases, leaving 20 bases between them. Here the CDR3 reads CASSSGPERGPGYTF. The CDR3 nucleotides are TGTGCCAGCAGCTCTGGTCCGGAACGGGGTCCGGGCTACACCTTC. The full variable domain, with the rest looked up from reference TRBV5-4 and TRBJ1-2, is ETGVTQSPTHLIKTRGQQVTLRCSSQSGHNTVSWYQQALGQGPQFIFQYYREEENGRGNFPPRFSGLQFPNYSSELNVNALELDDSALYLCASSSGPERGPGYTFGSGTRLTVV.

The rearrangement links TRBV27 to TRBJ2-3; D is perhaps TRBD2 (6 bases). The germline CDR1 and CDR2 sequences are MNHEY and SMNVEV (reference sequence). The CDR3 has 16 residues. V lost 2 bases to trimming and J lost 8 bases, with 20 bases between them. This chain's CDR3 is CASSLIWLASSGTQYF. DNA for the CDR3: TGTGCCAGCAGTTTAATTTGGCTAGCGAGCTCCGGTACGCAGTATTTT.

The rearrangement uses TRBV7-8 and TRBJ1-3; possible D gene TRBD1, 6 bases. Trimming took off 4 bases at V and 0 bases at J, with 13 bases between the two ends. This CDR3 is 16 amino acids long. From germline, CDR1 is SGHVS and CDR2 FQNEAQ. The CDR3 loop is CASSSETGISGNTIYF. The DNA of the CDR3 is TGTGCCAGCAGCTCCGAAACAGGGATCTCTGGAAACACCATATATTTT.

This chain joins TRBV19 and TRBJ1-2; a possible D gene is TRBD1 (5 bases). The CDR3 loop spans 13 amino acids. The germline V gene has CDR1 LNHDA and CDR2 SQIVND (reference sequence). V lost 7 bases and J lost 3, with 12 bases in between. CDR3 DNA: TGTGCCAGTACCGAAGGGGATTACTATGGCTACACCTTC. This gives the protein CASTEGDYYGYTF.

The sample holds one count of this clone. The CDR3, as DNA: TGTGCCAGCAGCTTAGGGACGGGTAGTAGCTCCTACGAGCAGTACTTC. Its protein product is CASSLGTGSSSYEQYF. J is TRBJ2-7 and V is TRBV13; D is unclear. The CDR3 is 16 residues long. V lost 0 bases to trimming and J lost 0 bases, with 12 bases between them. Germline V CDR1 and CDR2: PRHDT, FYEKMQ (reference sequence).

The V call is TRBV19, the J call TRBJ2-3; no firm D call. Germline CDR1 reads LNHDA; CDR2 reads SQIVND (reference sequence). There are 14 residues in the CDR3. V lost 3 bases and J lost 3, with 10 bases in between. The CDR3 loop reads CASSIVAPTDTQYF. CDR3 bases: TGTGCCAGTAGTATTGTGGCTCCAACAGATACGCAGTATTTT.

V gene TRBV29-1 combines with J gene TRBJ1-2; D is unresolved. CDR3 size: 12 residues. Trimming left V 6 bases short and J 4 bases short, with 12 bases between. In germline, CDR1 is SQVTM, CDR2 ANQGSEA. CDR3 nucleotide sequence: TGCAGCGTCTCTTGGGGAGTCTATGGCTACACCTTC. Translated: CSVSWGVYGYTF.

CDR3 bases: TGTGCCAGCAGCCTCAGCGCAAGGGGGGGAAGGGAAAAACTGTTTTTT. The encoded protein is CASSLSARGGREKLFF. The rearrangement links TRBV3-1 (or the pseudogene TRBV3-2) to TRBJ1-4; TRBD1 might be the D (6 bases). Germline CDR1 and CDR2: LGHDT and YNNKEL (reference sequence). V shed 4 bases and J shed 8 bases, with 20 bases lying between them. This CDR3 comprises 16 residues.

This chain connects TRBV5-4 to TRBJ1-1; D may be TRBD1 (6 bases). Trimming stripped 6 bases from V and 2 bases from J, with 17 bases between. The CDR3 covers 15 residues. Germline V CDR1 and CDR2: SGHNT, YYREEE (reference sequence). The CDR3 loop is CASTAFGTTNTEAFF. Here the CDR3 DNA reads TGTGCCAGCACCGCCTTCGGGACAACTAACACTGAAGCTTTCTTT.

V gene TRBV11-2 combines with J gene TRBJ1-2; possible D gene TRBD1, 6 bases. Trimming shortened V by 2 bases and J by 4 bases, and 17 bases separated the two germline ends. Germline V gene sequence: CDR1 SGHAT, CDR2 FQNNGV. The CDR3 length is 16 residues. The CDR3 reads CASSLSGRGASYGYTF. CDR3 bases: TGTGCCAGCAGCTTAAGTGGCAGGGGCGCTAGCTATGGCTACACCTTC.

The CDR3 reads CASSQWGLSSYNEQFF. In DNA, the CDR3 is TGTGCCAGCAGCCAATGGGGCCTAAGCTCCTACAATGAGCAGTTCTTC. The chain uses TRBV14 and TRBJ2-1, with D possibly matching TRBD1 (5 bases). Germline CDR1 SGHDN, CDR2 FVKESK. This CDR3 has 16 amino acids. The V end lost 2 bases, the J end lost 0 bases, and 11 bases lay between the germline ends.

V and J are TRBV2 and TRBJ2-7; 11 nucleotides agree with TRBD1. This CDR3 comprises 14 residues. With V trimmed by 7 bases and J by 4 bases, 6 bases remained unmatched. Germline lookup yields CDR1 SNHLY and CDR2 FYNNEI. This CDR3 reads CASIPDRGPYEQYF. DNA for the CDR3: TGTGCCAGCATCCCGGACAGGGGGCCGTACGAGCAGTACTTC.

J is TRBJ2-3 and V is TRBV18; D gene ambiguous. Germline values: CDR1 KGHSH, CDR2 LQKENI. V dropped 3 bases and J dropped 4 bases, with 11 bases sitting between them. CDR3 size: 14 residues. CDR3 residues: CASSPQLNADTQYF. The CDR3 nucleotides are TGTGCCAGCTCACCGCAACTCAACGCAGATACGCAGTATTTT.

The V call is TRBV7-2, the J call TRBJ1-2; D remains unclear. Trimming took 4 bases from V and 12 from J, leaving 24 bases between them. The CDR3 consists of 15 residues. Germline lookup yields CDR1 SGHTA and CDR2 FQGNSA. CDR3 residues: CASSSTGSSVWLDTF. DNA of the CDR3: TGTGCCAGCAGCTCCACGGGGTCTTCCGTATGGCTAGACACCTTC.

The rearrangement joins TRBV9 to TRBJ2-1; 8 bases fit TRBD2. From germline, CDR1 is SGDLS and CDR2 YYNGEE. The trim removed 3 bases at V and 8 bases at J, leaving 4 bases unmatched. CDR3 length: 13 amino acids. The CDR3 loop is CASSATSGDEQFF. CDR3 DNA: TGTGCCAGCAGCGCCACTAGCGGCGATGAGCAGTTCTTC.

The gene calls are TRBV18 and TRBJ2-3; D is perhaps TRBD1 (5 bases). Germline V gene data show CDR1 as KGHSH and CDR2 as LQKENI. CDR3 length: 13 amino acids. V was shortened by 2 bases and J by 4 bases, with 7 bases between the two germline ends. DNA of the CDR3: TGTGCCAGCTCACCAATAGGGGCAGATACGCAGTATTTT. It specifies CASSPIGADTQYF.

The chain combines TRBV28 with TRBJ1-2; D is ambiguous. The V end was cut by 5 bases, the J end by 8 bases, with 12 bases between. The CDR3 has 12 amino acids. Germline CDR1 and CDR2: MDHEN and SYDVKM. This CDR3 is CASSPAVWGYTF. CDR3 DNA sequence: TGTGCCAGCAGTCCCGCAGTCTGGGGCTACACCTTC.